Listed below are T cell receptor beta chains from one sample, sequenced in a study of cytomegalovirus exposure and HLA in healthy donors. The assay was immunoSEQ multiplex PCR, and TCRdb's table has in-frame clones only and misses some. The profile covers about 130,000 clones, with about two thirds appearing a single time and 4.2% taken by the ten largest. Sequenced sample: PBMCs. These receptors were obtained from a man between 45 and 60 years old in good health and CMV-seropositive. CDR3s include the opening cysteine and the closing phenylalanine or tryptophan. D genes are given only for firm matches. Size is omitted from some rows. Given values are once, few, many or a class for expanded clones.

V gene	D gene	J gene	clone size	CDR3 DNA	CDR3 protein
TRBV2	TRBD2	TRBJ2-1	once	TGTGCCAGCAGTGAATCGAGCGGGAGAGCAAATGAGCAGTTCTTC	CASSESSGRANEQFF
TRBV28	NA	TRBJ1-5	NA	TGTGCCAGCAGTTCTCGAGGGGGGGGCAATCAGCCCCAGCATTTT	CASSSRGGGNQPQHF
TRBV10-3	TRBD1	TRBJ2-7	NA	TGTGCCATCAGTGAACCAGGACAGGGGGTCTACGAGCAGTACTTC	CAISEPGQGVYEQYF
TRBV27	NA	TRBJ1-1	once	TGTGCCAGCAGTCCCGCGCTCATGAACACTGAAGCTTTCTTT	CASSPALMNTEAFF
TRBV2	NA	TRBJ1-4	NA	TGTGCCAGCAGTGAAGCCTACGGAGGGAAACTGTTTTTT	CASSEAYGGKLFF
TRBV21-1	NA	TRBJ1-2	many	TGTGCCAGCAGCAAAACCGGGGATGGAGGCTACACCTTC	CASSKTGDGGYTF
TRBV29-1	TRBD1	TRBJ2-5	NA	TGCAGCGTCGTCGGACAGGCCCAAGAGACCCAGTACTTC	CSVVGQAQETQYF
TRBV18	TRBD1	TRBJ1-2	NA	TGTGCCAGCTCACTCTTGCTGACAGGGGAGAATGGCTACACCTTC	CASSLLLTGENGYTF
TRBV19	TRBD1	TRBJ2-1	NA	TGTGCCAGTAGCGGGACAGGGGGTTTTCTGGAGAATGAGCAGTTCTTC	CASSGTGGFLENEQFF
TRBV9	NA	TRBJ1-2	few	TGTGCCAGCAGCGTACACACTACCTATGGCTACACCTTC	CASSVHTTYGYTF
TRBV16	NA	TRBJ1-2	NA	TGTGCCAGCAGCGCGGGTCTCTATGGCTACACCTTC	CASSAGLYGYTF
TRBV6-5	TRBD1	TRBJ1-2	NA	TGTGCCAGCAGTTTAACAGGGGACGGCTACACCTTC	CASSLTGDGYTF
TRBV4-1	TRBD2	TRBJ2-5	NA	TGCGCCAGCAGCCAAGTTGGACTAGCGGGGGAGACCCAGTACTTC	CASSQVGLAGETQYF
TRBV4-2	NA	TRBJ2-5	few	TGTGCCAGCAGCCAAGAGGGGGAGGTAAAGACCCAGTACTTC	CASSQEGEVKTQYF
TRBV7-9	TRBD1	TRBJ1-6	NA	TGTGCCAGCAGCGGGGACAGGGGTAATTCACCCCTCCACTTT	CASSGDRGNSPLHF
TRBV5-1	TRBD2	TRBJ2-3	NA	TGCGCCAGCAGCGCATTTAGCGGGGGTTCGACTAGCACAGATACGCAGTATTTT	CASSAFSGGSTSTDTQYF
TRBV7-2	TRBD2	TRBJ2-5	NA	TGTGCCAGCAGCTACGGGACTAGCGGGGGTCAAGAGACCCAGTACTTC	CASSYGTSGGQETQYF
TRBV11-1	NA	TRBJ1-1	NA	TGTGCCAGCAGCTTATCGGGGAGAGCGGCTTTCTTT	CASSLSGRAAFF
TRBV4-3	TRBD2	TRBJ2-3	NA	TGCGCCAGCAGCCAGGGGACTACTAATACGCAGTATTTT	CASSQGTTNTQYF
TRBV19	TRBD2	TRBJ2-3	NA	TGTGCCAGTAGTATCCAGCGGGGGGTGCTTCAAGATACGCAGTATTTT	CASSIQRGVLQDTQYF
TRBV6-5	NA	TRBJ2-7	NA	TGTGCCAGCAGTTACACCCCAGGACAGCGTTACGAGCAGTACTTC	CASSYTPGQRYEQYF